The 29 T cell receptor beta chains below were found in one sample sequenced in a study of T cell responses to AZD1222 COVID-19 vaccine. Produced via immunoSEQ multiplex PCR; TCRdb's table is partial and in-frame only. This sample has 68,000 or so clones, with about 90% found just once. This specimen was peripheral blood, taken on day 0 of AZD1222 vaccination. All receptors come from an adult in good health.

The chain has TRBV5-1 and TRBJ1-2; 7 nucleotides match TRBD1. V dropped 0 bases and J dropped 4; count of bases not matched to a gene: 6. Germline CDR1 is SGHRS and CDR2 is YFSETQ. The CDR3 spans 15 residues. CDR3 DNA sequence: TGCGCCAGCAGCTTGGAGACAGGGACCCCCTATGGCTACACCTTC. Translation: CASSLETGTPYGYTF.

The J gene is TRBJ1-2, the V gene TRBV12-3 or TRBV12-4, with TRBD1 as a possible D gene (6 bases). The CDR3 totals 13 residues. The V and J ends lost 5 bases and 7 bases respectively, with 14 bases between them. Here the CDR3 DNA reads TGTGCCAGCAGTGCGAGAACAGGGACTGGCTACACCTTC. This encodes CASSARTGTGYTF.

The rearrangement joins TRBV5-1 to TRBJ1-1; perhaps TRBD1 as D (5 bases). The CDR3 loop spans 16 amino acids. V was cut by 7 bases and J by 1 base, with 20 bases left in between. CDR1 and CDR2 (germline): SGHRS, YFSETQ. CDR3 nucleotides: TGCGCCAGCGGATATAATCCCTTGGGGGGGAACACTGAAGCTTTCTTT. It translates to CASGYNPLGGNTEAFF.

The rearrangement uses TRBV19 and TRBJ2-2, with 9 bases that match TRBD1. The CDR3 is made up of 15 amino acids. V was pared by 3 bases and J by 7 bases, with 6 bases of the junction left unmatched. Germline CDR1 reads LNHDA; CDR2 reads SQIVND (reference sequence). CDR3 sequence (DNA): TGTGCCAGTAGTATCTCACAGGGGGCGATCGGGGAGCTGTTTTTT. Translation: CASSISQGAIGELFF.

This clone was recorded only once. This rearrangement joins TRBV3-1 (or the pseudogene TRBV3-2) to TRBJ1-2, with D uncertain. This CDR3 region has 15 residues. Germline assignment: CDR1 LGHDT and CDR2 YNNKEL (reference sequence). The V end lost 1 base, the J end lost 3 bases, and 12 bases lay between the germline ends. CDR3 region: CASSQGPGSYYGYTF. In DNA form, the CDR3 reads TGTGCCAGCAGCCAAGGACCCGGTTCGTACTATGGCTACACCTTC.

The genes are TRBV6-2 or TRBV6-3 and TRBJ2-2; D is unresolved. The V end was cut by 4 bases, the J end by 4 bases, with 16 bases between. The CDR3 loop spans 16 amino acids. Germline-derived CDR1 and CDR2 are MNHEY and SVGEGT. The CDR3 DNA is TGTGCCAGCAGTTTTCCTGGAGAGAAGAGCACCGGGGAGCTGTTTTTT. It is translated as CASSFPGEKSTGELFF.

V and J are TRBV14 and TRBJ2-4; D may be TRBD2 (6 bases). Germline CDR1 reads SGHDN; CDR2 reads FVKESK. V shed 0 bases and J shed 0 bases, with 9 bases lying between them. The CDR3 totals 16 residues. This chain's CDR3 is CASSQEVGGAKNIQYF. The CDR3 nucleotides are TGTGCCAGCAGCCAAGAAGTGGGGGGAGCCAAAAACATTCAGTACTTC.

This chain connects TRBV29-1 to TRBJ2-3; no clear D. Germline lookup yields CDR1 SQVTM and CDR2 ANQGSEA. Trimming shortened V by 3 bases and J by 0 bases, and 4 bases separated the two germline ends. The CDR3 consists of 12 residues. The CDR3 loop reads CSVDRSTDTQYF. As DNA, the CDR3 is TGCAGCGTTGACCGGAGCACAGATACGCAGTATTTT.

The CDR3 spells CATSLDSTDTQYF. In nucleotides, the CDR3 is TGTGCCACCAGTTTGGACAGCACAGATACGCAGTATTTT. V and J are TRBV24-1 and TRBJ2-3; D gene ambiguous. The germline gives CDR1 KGHDR, CDR2 SFDVKD. V was trimmed by 6 bases and J by 0 bases, leaving 6 bases between them. The length of the CDR3 is 13 residues.

V usage is TRBV27 and J usage is TRBJ1-2, with D perhaps matching TRBD1 (6 bases). In germline, CDR1 is MNHEY, CDR2 SMNVEV (reference sequence). V was trimmed by 4 bases and J by 8 bases, leaving 26 bases between them. The CDR3 is 17 amino acids. CDR3 loop: CASSSTGTPPSGGGYTF. The CDR3 DNA is TGTGCCAGCAGTTCCACAGGGACCCCTCCCTCTGGAGGCGGCTACACCTTC.

The chain carries TRBV14 and TRBJ1-2; no reliable D call. Trimming removed 3 bases at V and 3 bases at J, with 14 bases between. CDR3 size: 15 residues. The germline gives CDR1 SGHDN, CDR2 FVKESK. In DNA form, the CDR3 reads TGTGCCAGCAGCCAGAAGGTCGTTGGGTACTATGGCTACACCTTC. This sequence encodes CASSQKVVGYYGYTF.

V gene TRBV28 combines with J gene TRBJ1-2; 7 nucleotides align to TRBD1. The V segment lost 1 base and the J segment 7 bases; nucleotides outside the gene matches: 9. CDR1 MDHEN and CDR2 SYDVKM come from the germline V gene. This CDR3 comprises 15 residues. CDR3 in DNA: TGTGCCAGCAGTTTATCGGGACAGCGCCCTGGTGGCTACACCTTC. Its protein is CASSLSGQRPGGYTF.

The chain joins TRBV27 to TRBJ1-2, with D possibly matching TRBD1 (5 bases). Germline V gives CDR1 MNHEY, CDR2 SMNVEV (reference sequence). Trimming removed 4 bases at V and 0 bases at J, with 9 bases between. The CDR3 covers 14 residues. The CDR3 sequence: CASSSGRANYGYTF. The CDR3, as DNA: TGTGCCAGCAGTTCAGGGCGAGCTAACTATGGCTACACCTTC.

This clone was seen more than once but under ten times. This sequence joins TRBV19 and TRBJ2-1, with 7 bases matching TRBD1. The length of the CDR3 is 14 residues. Germline trimming cut 6 bases from V and 5 bases from J; bases unmatched to any gene: 7. The V gene's germline CDR1 is LNHDA and CDR2 SQIVND (reference sequence). In DNA form, the CDR3 reads TGTGCCAGTAGCCCACGACAGGGTCACAATGAGCAGTTCTTC. Translated: CASSPRQGHNEQFF.

The chain links TRBV27 to TRBJ1-6, with 10 positions matching TRBD1. CDR1 is MNHEY, CDR2 SMNVEV, per germline (reference sequence). This CDR3 has 14 residues. Trimming took 6 bases from V and 14 from J; bases not matched to a gene: 10. CDR3 in amino acids: CASSDRGRGWALHF. The CDR3, as DNA: TGTGCCAGCAGCGACAGGGGGCGAGGTTGGGCCCTCCACTTT.

The rearrangement links TRBV14 to TRBJ1-2; D not certain. The CDR3 totals 15 residues. Between the trimmed V and J ends, which lost 1 base and 3 bases, there was a span of 12 bases. Germline CDR1 and CDR2: SGHDN and FVKESK. The CDR3: CASSQGAQIYYGYTF. DNA of the CDR3: TGTGCCAGCAGCCAAGGGGCACAAATCTACTATGGCTACACCTTC.

The V and J genes are TRBV9 and TRBJ2-5; no clear D gene. The CDR3 extends over 14 amino acids. V shed 6 bases and J shed 0 bases, with 12 bases lying between them. Germline assignment: CDR1 SGDLS and CDR2 YYNGEE. The CDR3 DNA reads TGTGCCAGCACCGCTGGGGAATACCAAGAGACCCAGTACTTC. Its protein is CASTAGEYQETQYF.

The chain carries TRBV6-5 and TRBJ1-5; D is uncertain. The CDR3 covers 11 residues. The germline V gene has CDR1 MNHEY and CDR2 SVGAGI. The V and J ends lost 6 bases and 9 bases respectively, with 9 bases between them. The CDR3 loop reads CASRGGPPQHF. The CDR3 DNA reads as TGTGCCAGCAGAGGAGGTCCGCCCCAGCATTTT.

The J gene is TRBJ1-1, the V gene TRBV11-2; D gene uncertain. Germline CDR1 is SGHAT and CDR2 is FQNNGV. This CDR3 has 11 residues. V lost 5 bases and J 8 bases, leaving 9 bases between the germline ends. CDR3 coding DNA: TGTGCCAGCAGCAGGACCGCGGAAGCTTTCTTT. Translation: CASSRTAEAFF. The full variable domain, its missing parts supplied by reference TRBV11-2 and TRBJ1-1, is EAGVAQSPRYKIIEKRQSVAFWCNPISGHATLYWYQQILGQGPKLLIQFQNNGVVDDSQLPKDRFSAERLKGVDSTLKIQPAKLEDSAVYLCASSRTAEAFFGQGTRLTVV.

The chain combines TRBV3-1 (or the pseudogene TRBV3-2) with TRBJ2-5; the match to TRBD2 covers 9 bases. This CDR3 comprises 14 residues. The germline gives CDR1 LGHDT, CDR2 YNNKEL (reference sequence). Trimming at V came to 2 bases and at J to 7 bases, leaving 5 bases not matched to a gene. The CDR3 DNA follows: TGTGCCAGCAGCCAAAGCGGGGGGACGGGGACCCAGTACTTC. Translated, it gives CASSQSGGTGTQYF.

The chain is built from TRBV11-2 and TRBJ2-7; TRBD1 matches at 9 bases. CDR3 size: 15 residues. CDR1 and CDR2 (germline): SGHAT, FQNNGV. V was pared by 5 bases and J by 2 bases, with 7 bases of the junction left unmatched. This chain's CDR3 is CASSPGTGQTYEQYF. In nucleotides, the CDR3 is TGTGCCAGCAGCCCGGGGACAGGGCAGACCTACGAGCAGTACTTC.

This sequence joins TRBV24-1 and TRBJ2-3; D may match TRBD1 or TRBD2 (5 bases each). Trimming cost V 0 bases and J 2 bases, with 8 bases left between them. The length of the CDR3 is 15 residues. CDR1 is KGHDR, CDR2 SFDVKD, per germline. The chain's CDR3 is CATSDLRDHTDTQYF. CDR3 sequence (DNA): TGTGCCACCAGTGATTTGCGGGACCACACAGATACGCAGTATTTT.

This sequence joins TRBV7-2 and TRBJ2-1; TRBD2 might be the D (6 bases). From germline, CDR1 is SGHTA and CDR2 FQGNSA. CDR3 size: 17 residues. V dropped 1 base and J dropped 2 bases, with 15 bases sitting between them. The CDR3 coding sequence is TGTGCCAGCAGCTTAGGAGGAGGGCCAGCTACCTACAATGAGCAGTTCTTC. As protein: CASSLGGGPATYNEQFF.

The J gene is TRBJ2-1, the V gene TRBV6-5; possibly TRBD1 for D (5 bases). The V end was cut by 2 bases, the J end by 5 bases, with 13 bases between. Germline assignment: CDR1 MNHEY and CDR2 SVGAGI. The CDR3 runs to 15 residues. The CDR3 region is CASSYLRGPHNEQFF. The CDR3, as DNA: TGTGCCAGCAGTTACCTTAGGGGCCCACACAATGAGCAGTTCTTC.

The chain links TRBV10-3 to TRBJ2-5; 8 bases are shared with TRBD1. CDR1 ENHRY and CDR2 SYGVKD come from the germline V gene. V lost 4 bases to trimming and J lost 3 bases; unmatched junction nucleotides: 7. The CDR3 consists of 15 residues. Here the CDR3 reads CAISARGTGKETQYF. CDR3 nucleotides: TGTGCCATCAGTGCTCGAGGGACAGGAAAAGAGACCCAGTACTTC.

This clone was seen only once. The chain has TRBV7-9 and TRBJ2-2; the match to TRBD1 covers 11 bases. Germline CDR1 and CDR2: SEHNR and FQNEAQ (reference sequence). CDR3 length: 16 residues. Trimming removed 5 bases from V and 6 bases from J; junction bases left unmatched: 8. In nucleotides, the CDR3 is TGTGCCAGCAGCCGGACAGGGGGCGATCGACCCGGGGAGCTGTTTTTT. Translation gives CASSRTGGDRPGELFF.

The chain recombines TRBV20-1 with TRBJ2-1; D call uncertain. Germline CDR1 DFQATT, CDR2 SNEGSKA (reference sequence). The V and J ends lost 6 bases and 7 bases respectively, with 10 bases between them. The CDR3 extends over 11 amino acids. The CDR3 sequence: CSAALVNEQFF. The CDR3 nucleotides read TGCAGTGCCGCCCTAGTAAATGAGCAGTTCTTC.

On this clone: The same CDR3 can be traced to other DNA sequences in this sample. V usage is TRBV7-9 and J usage is TRBJ2-3, with no clear D. V shed 3 bases and J shed 0 bases, with 4 bases lying between them. CDR1 is SEHNR and CDR2 is FQNEAQ in the germline V gene (reference sequence). The CDR3 runs 13 residues. CDR3 residues: CASSLGSTDTQYF. The DNA of the CDR3 is TGTGCCAGCAGCTTGGGGAGCACAGATACGCAGTATTTT.

The chain combines TRBV5-1 with TRBJ2-3; D gene uncertain. Per germline, CDR1 SGHRS and CDR2 YFSETQ. Trimming left V 1 base short and J 2 bases short, with 17 bases between. CDR3 length: 17 residues. CDR3 protein: CASSLFPQASATDTQYF. The CDR3 DNA follows: TGCGCCAGCAGCTTGTTCCCCCAAGCGAGTGCCACAGATACGCAGTATTTT.